This T cell receptor (beta chain) was captured in a study of shared clonotypes between healthy human individuals. Study as a whole: The composition of the donors was a couple of women and a few men aged 18 to 49.

The table came from immunoSEQ multiplex PCR; TCRdb's copy has only in-frame clones and leaves some out. The table lists about 2.1 million clones, 90% to 95% of them singletons, with 1.5% to 2% in the top ten. Terminally differentiated effector memory CD45RA+ cells were excluded by CCR7 positive selection of CD45RO-negative cells. Among the donors, all were Caucasian adults who lived in Nashville, Tennessee. Germline V lookup: CDR1 GTSNPN, CDR2 SVGIG (reference sequence). Trimming shortened V by 0 bases and J by 1 base, and 6 bases separated the two germline ends. The CDR3 has 13 residues. The sequence came from a man aged 18 to 30 in good health. Some clones in this sample may be carry-over from other donors' samples. Sequencing input: naive CD8+ T cells from PBMCs. This sequence joins TRBV30 and TRBJ1-2; D gene unclear. The CDR3 DNA sequence: TGTGCCTGGAGTGTGGGTCTTAACTATGGCTACACCTTC. This gives the protein CAWSVGLNYGYTF. Full variable domain (outside the CDR3, taken from reference TRBV30 and TRBJ1-2): SQTIHQWPATLVQPVGSPLSLECTVEGTSNPNLYWYRQAAGRGLQLLFYSVGIGQISSEVPQNLSASRPQDRQFILSSKKLLLSDSGFYLCAWSVGLNYGYTFGSGTRLTVV.